Following are 4 T cell receptor beta chains from one sample sequenced in a study of human T cells and chemical hapten exposure. Documented time point: patch test 2, 6 weeks after DPC sensitization. The treatment is: therapeutic diphenylcyclopropenone sensitization with weekly scalp DPC. TCRdb re-called the RACE reads through MiXCR, storing one row per CDR3 protein. The repertoire holds about 380,000 distinct CDR3 sequences, with just under 6.5% as singletons. The sample here was whole blood, taken in connection with sensitization to the hapten diphenylcyclopropenone (DPC). These receptors were taken from a woman between 18 and 30 years old with alopecia areata. Some clones in this sample may be carry-over from other donors' samples.

This clonotype was recorded a few times. The gene calls are TRBV5-4 and TRBJ2-7; weak D call: TRBD1 (6 bases). Germline-derived CDR1 and CDR2 are SGHNT and YYREEE (reference sequence). This CDR3 is built from 14 residues. Deletions cut 2 bases from V and 4 bases from J, with 13 bases between. CDR3 DNA sequence: TGTGCCAGCAGCTTCAGGGGACGGAGTTACGAGCAGTACTTC. This encodes CASSFRGRSYEQYF.

This clonotype was seen ten or more times. The J gene is TRBJ2-3, the V gene TRBV5-1; D is uncertain. V was pared by 0 bases and J by 2 bases, with 10 bases between. The CDR3 is 15 residues long. The germline gives CDR1 SGHRS, CDR2 YFSETQ. CDR3 in DNA: TGCGCCAGCAGCTTGGAAGCCAGGTCCACAGATACGCAGTATTTT. Translation gives CASSLEARSTDTQYF.

The V gene is TRBV6-6, the J gene TRBJ2-7; D call uncertain. The CDR3 is 14 amino acids. The V end was cut by 6 bases, the J end by 1 base, with 13 bases between. Per the germline V gene, CDR1 is MNHNY and CDR2 is SVGAGI (reference sequence). CDR3 DNA sequence: TGTGCCAGCAGGGACCCCGGGTATTCCTACGAGCAGTACTTC. This codes for CASRDPGYSYEQYF.

This clonotype has a handful of counts. The CDR3 region has the DNA TGCAGCGTTGACGGGACAGGCGACCCGAAACAAGAGACCCAGTACTTC. Protein sequence: CSVDGTGDPKQETQYF. The V and J genes are TRBV29-1 and TRBJ2-5; 8 nucleotides agree with TRBD1. The CDR3 is made up of 16 amino acids. CDR1 is SQVTM and CDR2 is ANQGSEA in the germline V gene. V lost 3 bases, J lost 2 bases, and 11 bases stayed unmatched.